The 16 T cell receptor beta chains below all came from one sample that was sequenced in a study of blood T cell repertoires in COVID-19. Generated by immunoSEQ multiplex PCR, the TCRdb table keeps only in-frame clones and is missing some. The sample yields under 80,000 clones, over 80% seen once. Material for sequencing was peripheral blood. The receptors originated from a man between 65 and 85 years old with acute or convalescent COVID-19.

V is TRBV5-1 and J is TRBJ2-5; 9 nucleotides align to TRBD1. The junction had 13 bases not matched to a gene; V was cut back by 5 bases and J by 5 bases. CDR1 is SGHRS and CDR2 is YFSETQ in the germline V gene. The CDR3 length is 16 residues. The DNA for the CDR3 is TGCGCCAGCAGTTGGGGGCCAACAGGGGGCGGGGAGACCCAGTACTTC. It yields the protein CASSWGPTGGGETQYF.

The V and J genes are TRBV11-3 and TRBJ2-1; D is uncertain. CDR3 size: 14 residues. Germline CDR1 and CDR2: SGHNT and YENEEA. The ends were cut back, 1 base at V and 9 bases at J, with 13 bases in the middle. Here the CDR3 reads CASSLGQSSGEQFF. The CDR3 nucleotides are TGTGCCAGCAGCTTAGGCCAATCTTCGGGTGAGCAGTTCTTC.

The chain joins TRBV4-2 to TRBJ1-6; a weak D match, TRBD1 (5 bases). V lost 1 base, J lost 5 bases, and 12 bases lay in between. Germline V gene data show CDR1 as LGHNA and CDR2 as YNFKEQ. The CDR3 consists of 16 residues. The CDR3 coding sequence is TGTGCCAGCAGCCAAGGACCTCAAGGGGATAATTCACCCCTCCACTTT. Translation gives CASSQGPQGDNSPLHF.

This sequence joins TRBV7-2 and TRBJ1-3; no clear D. The germline V gene has CDR1 SGHTA and CDR2 FQGNSA. The CDR3 runs 14 residues. Trimming took off 2 bases at V and 1 base at J, with 6 bases between the two ends. CDR3 amino acids: CASSLQVSGNTIYF. For the CDR3, the DNA is TGTGCCAGCAGCTTACAGGTTTCTGGAAACACCATATATTTT.

V and J are TRBV2 and TRBJ1-3; 7 positions agree with TRBD1. V lost 4 bases to trimming and J lost 2 bases; unmatched junction nucleotides: 5. Germline loops: CDR1 SNHLY, CDR2 FYNNEI. CDR3 length: 15 residues. The CDR3 DNA follows: TGTGCCAGCAGTGGTCAGGGGGATACTGGAAACACCATATATTTT. The encoded protein is CASSGQGDTGNTIYF.

This chain joins TRBV5-1 and TRBJ2-5; 12 positions match TRBD2. V shed 3 bases and J 0 bases; nucleotides not matched to a gene: 6. Germline loops: CDR1 SGHRS, CDR2 YFSETQ. This CDR3 region has 17 residues. The CDR3 spells CASSSGLAGSNQETQYF. The CDR3, as DNA: TGCGCCAGCAGCTCCGGACTAGCGGGGTCGAACCAAGAGACCCAGTACTTC.

The chain has TRBV2 and TRBJ2-2; 11 nucleotides align to TRBD1. The CDR3 extends over 14 amino acids. The junction had 3 bases not matched to a gene; V was cut back by 5 bases and J by 7 bases. Per the germline V gene, CDR1 is SNHLY and CDR2 is FYNNEI. This CDR3 is CASSWDRGIGELFF. The DNA of the CDR3 is TGTGCCAGCAGTTGGGACAGGGGGATCGGGGAGCTGTTTTTT. The full variable domain, its missing parts supplied by reference TRBV2 and TRBJ2-2, is EPEVTQTPSHQVTQMGQEVILRCVPISNHLYFYWYRQILGQKVEFLVSFYNNEISEKSEIFDDQFSVERPDGSNFTLKIRSTKLEDSAMYFCASSWDRGIGELFFGEGSRLTVL.

To note about this clone: Mismatch with germline at one junction end may stem from a read error. V gene TRBV5-4 combines with J gene TRBJ1-3; D is perhaps TRBD1 (6 bases). This CDR3 comprises 15 residues. Germline CDR1 is SGHNT and CDR2 is YYREEE (reference sequence). The chain's CDR3 is CASSLDSLTGNTIYF. Written as DNA, the CDR3 is TGTGCCAGCAGTTTGGACAGCCTAACTGGAAACACCATATATTTT.

The V and J genes are TRBV4-2 and TRBJ2-7; the match to TRBD1 covers 7 bases. The CDR3 contains 14 residues. CDR1 and CDR2 (germline): LGHNA, YNFKEQ. V lost 2 bases, J lost 2 bases, and 3 bases stayed unmatched. For the CDR3, the DNA is TGTGCCAGCAGCCAACGGACAGGACCCTACGAGCAGTACTTC. Its protein product is CASSQRTGPYEQYF.

The CDR3 sequence: CSLDPWLAGPHYEQYF. The CDR3 DNA follows: TGCAGCCTGGACCCCTGGTTAGCGGGGCCACACTACGAGCAGTACTTC. V gene TRBV29-1 combines with J gene TRBJ2-7, with 8 positions matching TRBD2. The CDR3 has 16 residues. Unmatched junction bases numbered 18, after V lost 8 bases and J lost 3 bases. The V gene's germline CDR1 is SQVTM and CDR2 ANQGSEA.

The V call is TRBV18, the J call TRBJ1-2, with 8 bases matching TRBD1. The V and J ends lost 3 bases and 5 bases, in that order; junction bases with no gene match: 11. Germline CDR1 KGHSH, CDR2 LQKENI. The CDR3 covers 16 residues. CDR3 sequence reads: CASSPLPGQEAYGYTF. In DNA, the CDR3 is TGTGCCAGCTCACCTCTCCCGGGACAGGAAGCTTATGGCTACACCTTC.

V gene TRBV21-1 combines with J gene TRBJ1-5. TRBV21-1 is a documented pseudogene. This CDR3 is built from 14 residues. CDR3 protein: CASYHYVPGKPQHF. CDR3 bases: TGTGCCAGCTACCATTATGTCCCGGGAAAGCCCCAGCATTTT.

The genes are TRBV2 and TRBJ2-7, with D unresolved. Germline loops: CDR1 SNHLY, CDR2 FYNNEI. The CDR3 is 17 amino acids. Trimming pared 3 bases from V and 0 bases from J, leaving 18 bases between. CDR3 nucleotide sequence: TGTGCCAGCAGTGAGGTTAGTTCCTCACCCCTCTCCTACGAGCAGTACTTC. This translates into CASSEVSSSPLSYEQYF.

CDR3 protein: CASSFYSQETQYF. DNA for the CDR3: TGCGCCAGCAGCTTCTACAGCCAAGAGACCCAGTACTTC. This sequence joins TRBV5-1 and TRBJ2-5, with unresolved D. The germline CDR1 and CDR2 sequences are SGHRS and YFSETQ. The V and J ends lost 2 bases and 1 base respectively, with 6 bases between them. This CDR3 is built from 13 residues.

A note on this clone: At one end the junction does not follow the germline gene, possibly because of a read error. The CDR3 DNA reads TGTGCTAGCAGCGACCTTAGGGGGCCGGGAGATACGCAGTATTTT. Translation: CASSDLRGPGDTQYF. The chain recombines TRBV7-7 with TRBJ2-3; 7 bases agree with TRBD1. CDR1 is SSHAT, CDR2 FNYEAQ, per germline (reference sequence). The CDR3 runs to 15 residues.

This clone has only one observation. The rearrangement joins TRBV2 to TRBJ2-1; 7 bases are a match to TRBD2. Unmatched junction bases numbered 13, after V lost 2 bases and J lost 12 bases. Germline V CDR1 and CDR2: SNHLY, FYNNEI. The CDR3 consists of 15 residues. This CDR3 reads CASSESRATPGGQFF. The DNA for the CDR3 is TGTGCCAGCAGTGAAAGCCGGGCAACCCCGGGGGGGCAGTTCTTC.